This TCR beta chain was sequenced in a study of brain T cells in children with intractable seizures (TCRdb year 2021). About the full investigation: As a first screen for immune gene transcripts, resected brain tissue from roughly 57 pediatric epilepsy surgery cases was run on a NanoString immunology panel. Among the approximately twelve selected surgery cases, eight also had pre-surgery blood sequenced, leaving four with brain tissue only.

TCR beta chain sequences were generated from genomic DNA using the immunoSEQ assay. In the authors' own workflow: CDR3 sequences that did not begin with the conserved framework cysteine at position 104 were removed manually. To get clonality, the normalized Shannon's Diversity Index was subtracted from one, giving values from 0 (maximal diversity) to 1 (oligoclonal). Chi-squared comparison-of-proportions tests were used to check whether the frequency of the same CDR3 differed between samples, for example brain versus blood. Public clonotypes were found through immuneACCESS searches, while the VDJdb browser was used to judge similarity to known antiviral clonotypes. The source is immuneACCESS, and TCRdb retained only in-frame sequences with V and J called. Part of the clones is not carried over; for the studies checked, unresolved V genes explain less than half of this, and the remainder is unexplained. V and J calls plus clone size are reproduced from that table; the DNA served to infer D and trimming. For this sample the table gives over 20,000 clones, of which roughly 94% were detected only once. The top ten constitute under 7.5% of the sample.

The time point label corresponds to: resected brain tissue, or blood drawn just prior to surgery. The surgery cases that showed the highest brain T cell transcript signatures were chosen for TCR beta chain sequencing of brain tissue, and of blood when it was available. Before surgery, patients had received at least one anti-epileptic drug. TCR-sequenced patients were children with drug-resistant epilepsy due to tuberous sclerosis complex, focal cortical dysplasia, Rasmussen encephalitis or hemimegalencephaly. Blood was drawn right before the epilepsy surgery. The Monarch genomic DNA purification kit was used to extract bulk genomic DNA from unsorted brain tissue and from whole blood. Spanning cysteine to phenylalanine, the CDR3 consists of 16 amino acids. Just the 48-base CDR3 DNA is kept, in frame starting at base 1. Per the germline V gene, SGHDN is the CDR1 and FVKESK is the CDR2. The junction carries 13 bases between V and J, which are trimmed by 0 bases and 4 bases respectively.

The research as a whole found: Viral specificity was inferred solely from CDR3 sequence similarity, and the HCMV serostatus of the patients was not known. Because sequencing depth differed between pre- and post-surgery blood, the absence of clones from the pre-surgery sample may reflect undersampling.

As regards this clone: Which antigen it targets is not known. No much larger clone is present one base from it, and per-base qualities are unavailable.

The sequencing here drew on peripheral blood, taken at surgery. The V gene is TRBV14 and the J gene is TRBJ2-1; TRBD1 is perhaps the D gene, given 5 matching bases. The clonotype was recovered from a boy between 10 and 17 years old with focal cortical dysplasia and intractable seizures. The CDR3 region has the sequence CASSQDEGEGYNEQFF. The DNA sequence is TGTGCCAGCAGCCAAGACGAAGGGGAAGGTTACAATGAGCAGTTCTTC.